This TCR beta chain derives from a study of CD8 T cells in ankylosing spondylitis (dated by TCRdb to the late 2010s). At the level of the whole study: The study set out to find disease-linked TCR variants by profiling T cell receptor beta repertoires in ankylosing spondylitis patients and healthy donors. Peripheral blood samples were taken, and synovial fluid was additionally collected from ankylosing spondylitis patients. The full study cohort was made up of about 25 ankylosing spondylitis patients and 108 healthy donors.

Data came from an Illumina HiSeq 2500. TCR beta libraries were prepared by quantitative 5'-RACE with molecular barcodes. The paper's data handling went like this. A new computational method based on a probabilistic model of VDJ rearrangement was used to identify disease-linked TCR variants. TCRdb handled the public reads itself, with Q25 trimming in fastp and clone calling in MiXCR, and kept productive beta chains. Rows merge per CDR3 protein into single entries with the most common DNA and genes. Clone size and V and J calls follow TCRdb, not the original study. Here the sample has some 38,000 distinct CDR3 sequences; 10% to 13% occur a single time. About a sixth of the sample rests with the top ten. This clonotype has ten or more counts. There is no known antigen for this receptor. Base qualities are not provided; no much larger clone lies one nucleotide away. The study at large found these results: A TCR beta motif made up of several highly homologous amino acid variants appeared to be characteristic of blood from ankylosing spondylitis patients. In peripheral blood, the disease-linked clones were found at relatively low frequencies and had a CD8+ phenotype. According to the report, matched synovial fluid samples from ankylosing spondylitis patients were significantly enriched for the disease-linked clones. Some motif variants had previously been reported in the synovial fluid and blood of reactive arthritis patients, which suggests shared mechanisms of disease initiation.

Sequencing used blood, either unsorted or a sorted T cell fraction (not recorded which). This TCR came from a male donor with ankylosing spondylitis or in good health (not recorded which).

The CDR3 corresponds to CASSFLIRGDEQFF. The nucleotide sequence is TGCGCCAGCAGCTTCCTAATTCGCGGGGATGAGCAGTTCTTC. The receptor chain draws on TRBV5-1 and TRBJ2-1, with TRBD2 tentatively as D gene (6 bases match). Inclusive of the bounding cysteine and phenylalanine, the CDR3 is 14 residues long. Only CDR3 DNA remains: 42 bases, in frame from the first base. V loses 2 bases, J loses 8 bases, and the germline ends lie 14 bases apart. The germline V gene gives CDR1 as SGHRS and CDR2 as YFSETQ.